This T cell receptor (beta chain) came from a study of cytomegalovirus exposure and HLA in healthy donors. Germline CDR1 reads MDHEN; CDR2 reads SYDVKM. This CDR3 region has 17 residues. V dropped 5 bases and J dropped 2; count of bases not matched to a gene: 13. The protocol was immunoSEQ multiplex PCR, while the TCRdb copy is restricted to in-frame clones and leaves out a portion. The sample holds 200,000 or so clones; roughly 80% are singletons and the top ten take 4.5% to 6%. This sequence joins TRBV28 and TRBJ2-7; 9 bases are shared with TRBD1. The clonotype comes from a woman aged 18-29 years in good health and CMV-seronegative. Sequenced sample: PBMCs. The CDR3 DNA reads as TGTGCCAGCAGTCACCCCGCCGGGACAGGGATAGCCTACGAGCAGTACTTC. Its protein product is CASSHPAGTGIAYEQYF.